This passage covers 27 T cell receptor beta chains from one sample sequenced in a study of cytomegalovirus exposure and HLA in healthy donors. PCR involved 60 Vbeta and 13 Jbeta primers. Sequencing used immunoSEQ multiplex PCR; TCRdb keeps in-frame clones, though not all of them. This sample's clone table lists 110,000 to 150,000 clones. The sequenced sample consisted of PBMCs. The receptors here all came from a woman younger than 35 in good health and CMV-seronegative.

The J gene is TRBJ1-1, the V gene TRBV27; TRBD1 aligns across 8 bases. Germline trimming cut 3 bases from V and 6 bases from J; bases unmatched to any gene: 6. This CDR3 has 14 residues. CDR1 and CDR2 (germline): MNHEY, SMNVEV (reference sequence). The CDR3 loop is CASSFVRGPAEAFF. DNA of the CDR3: TGTGCCAGCAGTTTTGTCAGGGGGCCCGCTGAAGCTTTCTTT.

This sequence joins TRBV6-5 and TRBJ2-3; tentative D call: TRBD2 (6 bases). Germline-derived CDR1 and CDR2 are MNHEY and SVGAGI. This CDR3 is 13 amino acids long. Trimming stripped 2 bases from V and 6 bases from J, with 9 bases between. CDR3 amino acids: CASSYKGRDTQYF. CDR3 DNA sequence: TGTGCCAGCAGTTACAAGGGGAGGGATACGCAGTATTTT.

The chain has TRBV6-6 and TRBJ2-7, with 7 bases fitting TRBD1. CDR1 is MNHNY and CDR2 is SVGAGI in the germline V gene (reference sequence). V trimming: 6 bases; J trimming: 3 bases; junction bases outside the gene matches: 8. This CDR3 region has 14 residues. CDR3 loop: CASREGGGNYEQYV. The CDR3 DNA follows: TGTGCCAGCAGGGAAGGGGGCGGCAACTACGAGCAGTACGTC.

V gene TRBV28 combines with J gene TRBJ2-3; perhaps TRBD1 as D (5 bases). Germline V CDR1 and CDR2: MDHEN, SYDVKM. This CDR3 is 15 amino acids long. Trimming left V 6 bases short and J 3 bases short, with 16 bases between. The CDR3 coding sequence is TGTGCCAGCAGCGATTTTAGGGGTAAAACAGATACGCAGTATTTT. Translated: CASSDFRGKTDTQYF.

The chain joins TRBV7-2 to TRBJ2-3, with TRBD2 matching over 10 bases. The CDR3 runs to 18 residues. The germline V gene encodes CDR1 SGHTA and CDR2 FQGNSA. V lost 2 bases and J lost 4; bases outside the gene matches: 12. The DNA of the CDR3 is TGTGCCAGCAGCTTACGGCTAGCGGGAGCGCCGGGGGCAGATACGCAGTATTTT. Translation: CASSLRLAGAPGADTQYF.

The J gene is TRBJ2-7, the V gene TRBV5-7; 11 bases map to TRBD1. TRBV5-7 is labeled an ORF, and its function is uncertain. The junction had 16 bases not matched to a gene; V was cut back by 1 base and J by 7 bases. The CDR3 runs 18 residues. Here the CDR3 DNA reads TGTGCCAGCAGCTTGACGGGACAGGGGGGCGATGGGGGTAGGGAGCAGTACGTC. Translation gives CASSLTGQGGDGGREQYV.

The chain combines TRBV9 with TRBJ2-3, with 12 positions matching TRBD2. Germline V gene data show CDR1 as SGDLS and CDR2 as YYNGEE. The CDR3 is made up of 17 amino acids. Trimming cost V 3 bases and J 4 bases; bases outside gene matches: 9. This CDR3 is CASSDVTSGRFPDTQYF. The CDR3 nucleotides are TGTGCCAGCAGCGACGTGACTAGCGGGAGATTCCCAGATACGCAGTATTTT.

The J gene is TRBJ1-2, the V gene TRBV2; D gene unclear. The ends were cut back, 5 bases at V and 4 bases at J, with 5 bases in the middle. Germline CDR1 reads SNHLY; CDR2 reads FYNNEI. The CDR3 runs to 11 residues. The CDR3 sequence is CASSPLYGYTF. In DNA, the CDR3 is TGTGCCAGCAGTCCACTCTATGGCTACACCTTC.

The CDR3 sequence: CASSLRGRGIQETQYF. The CDR3 DNA reads TGTGCCAGCAGCTTAAGAGGTCGGGGGATACAAGAGACCCAGTACTTC. V is TRBV7-6 and J is TRBJ2-5, with D perhaps matching TRBD2 (6 bases). Germline V gene data show CDR1 as SGHVS and CDR2 as FNYEAQ. V dropped 2 bases and J dropped 2 bases, with 15 bases sitting between them. The CDR3 is 16 residues long.

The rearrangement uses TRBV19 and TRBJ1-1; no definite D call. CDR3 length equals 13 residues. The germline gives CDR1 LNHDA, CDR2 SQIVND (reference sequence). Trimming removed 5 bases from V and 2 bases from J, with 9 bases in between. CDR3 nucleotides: TGTGCCAGTAGTCGAGGAGGTAACACTGAAGCTTTCTTT. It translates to CASSRGGNTEAFF.

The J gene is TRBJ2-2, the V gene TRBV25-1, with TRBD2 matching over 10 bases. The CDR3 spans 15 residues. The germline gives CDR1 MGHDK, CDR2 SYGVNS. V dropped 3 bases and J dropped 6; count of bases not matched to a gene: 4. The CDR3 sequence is CASSDSGTSAGELFF. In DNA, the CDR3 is TGTGCCAGCAGTGATTCCGGGACTAGCGCCGGGGAGCTGTTTTTT.

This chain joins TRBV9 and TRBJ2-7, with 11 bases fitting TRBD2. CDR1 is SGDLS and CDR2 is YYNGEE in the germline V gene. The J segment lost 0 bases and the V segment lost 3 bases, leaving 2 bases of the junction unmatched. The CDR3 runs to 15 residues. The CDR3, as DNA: TGTGCCAGCAGCGCAACTAGCGGGAGCTCCTACGAGCAGTACTTC. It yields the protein CASSATSGSSYEQYF.

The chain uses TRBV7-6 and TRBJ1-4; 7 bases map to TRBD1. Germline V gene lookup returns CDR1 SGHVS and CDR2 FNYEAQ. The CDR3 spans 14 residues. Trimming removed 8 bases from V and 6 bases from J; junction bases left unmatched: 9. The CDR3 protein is CASSIATGYEKLFF. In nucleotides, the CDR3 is TGTGCCAGCTCGATCGCGACAGGGTATGAAAAACTGTTTTTT.

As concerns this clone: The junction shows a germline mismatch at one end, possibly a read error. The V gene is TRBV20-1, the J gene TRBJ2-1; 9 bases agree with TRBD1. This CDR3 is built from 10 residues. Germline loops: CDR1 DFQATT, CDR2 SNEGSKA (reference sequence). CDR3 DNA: TGCAGTGTTGGGGACAGGGTGAATATCTTC. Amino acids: CSVGDRVNIF.

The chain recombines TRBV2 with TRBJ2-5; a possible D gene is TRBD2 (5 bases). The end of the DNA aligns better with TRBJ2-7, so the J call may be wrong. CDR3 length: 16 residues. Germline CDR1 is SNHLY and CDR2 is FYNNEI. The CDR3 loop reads CASRTTGSPPIYEQYF. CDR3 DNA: TGTGCCAGCAGGACTACGGGATCCCCCCCCATATACGAGCAGTACTTC.

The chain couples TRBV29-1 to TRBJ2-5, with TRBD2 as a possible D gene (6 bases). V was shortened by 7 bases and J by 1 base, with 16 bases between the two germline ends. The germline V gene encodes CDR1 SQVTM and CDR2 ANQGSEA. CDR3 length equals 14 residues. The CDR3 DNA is TGCAGCGGGGGGAGACTGGGACTCCAAGAGACCCAGTACTTC. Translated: CSGGRLGLQETQYF.

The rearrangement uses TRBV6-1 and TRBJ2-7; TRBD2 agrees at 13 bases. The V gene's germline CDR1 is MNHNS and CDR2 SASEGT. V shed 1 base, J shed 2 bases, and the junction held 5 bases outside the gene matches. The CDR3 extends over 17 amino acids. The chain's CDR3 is CASSEGPGLAGTYEQYF. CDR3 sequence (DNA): TGTGCCAGCAGTGAAGGACCGGGACTAGCGGGAACCTACGAGCAGTACTTC.

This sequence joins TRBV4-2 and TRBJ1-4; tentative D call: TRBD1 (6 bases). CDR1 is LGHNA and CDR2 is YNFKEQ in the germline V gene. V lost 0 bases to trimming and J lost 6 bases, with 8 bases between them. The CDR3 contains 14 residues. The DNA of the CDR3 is TGTGCCAGCAGCCAAGATTACAGGGATGAAAAACTGTTTTTT. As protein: CASSQDYRDEKLFF.

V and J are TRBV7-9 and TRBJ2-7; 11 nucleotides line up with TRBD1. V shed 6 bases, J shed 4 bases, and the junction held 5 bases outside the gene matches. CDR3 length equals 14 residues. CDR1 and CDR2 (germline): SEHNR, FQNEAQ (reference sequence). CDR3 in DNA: TGTGCCAGCAGTTCGGACAGGGGGCTGTACGAGCAGTACTTC. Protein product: CASSSDRGLYEQYF.

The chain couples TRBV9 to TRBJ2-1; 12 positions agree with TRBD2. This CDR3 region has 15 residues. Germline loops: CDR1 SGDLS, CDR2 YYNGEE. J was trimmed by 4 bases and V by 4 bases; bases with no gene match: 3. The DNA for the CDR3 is TGTGCCAGCAGCCCTGGACTAGCGGGGTACAATGAGCAGTTCTTC. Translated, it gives CASSPGLAGYNEQFF.

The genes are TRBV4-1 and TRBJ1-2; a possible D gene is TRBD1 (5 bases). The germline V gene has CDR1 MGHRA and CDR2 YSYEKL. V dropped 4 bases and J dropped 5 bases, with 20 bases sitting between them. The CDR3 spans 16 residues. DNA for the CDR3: TGCGCCAGCAGCCGACTCACGGAGACAGCCCTATATGGCTACACCTTC. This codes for CASSRLTETALYGYTF.

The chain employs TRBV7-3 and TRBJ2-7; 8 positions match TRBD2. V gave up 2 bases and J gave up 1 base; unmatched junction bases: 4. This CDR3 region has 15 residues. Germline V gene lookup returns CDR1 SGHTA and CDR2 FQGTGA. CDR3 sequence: CASSLASGLSYEQYF. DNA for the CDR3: TGTGCCAGCAGCTTAGCTAGCGGGCTGTCCTACGAGCAGTACTTC.

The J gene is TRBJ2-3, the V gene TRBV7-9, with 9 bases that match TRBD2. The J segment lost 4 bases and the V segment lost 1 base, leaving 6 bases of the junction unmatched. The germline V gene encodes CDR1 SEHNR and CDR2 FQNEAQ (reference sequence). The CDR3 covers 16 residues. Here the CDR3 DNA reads TGTGCCAGCAGCTTAGGATTAGCGGGAGAGGCAGATACGCAGTATTTT. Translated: CASSLGLAGEADTQYF.

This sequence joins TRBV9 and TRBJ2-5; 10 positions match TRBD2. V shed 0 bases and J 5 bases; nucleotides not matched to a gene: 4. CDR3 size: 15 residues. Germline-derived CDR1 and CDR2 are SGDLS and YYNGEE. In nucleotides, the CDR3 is TGTGCCAGCAGCGTAGCACTAGCGGGACACGAGACCCAGTACTTC. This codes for CASSVALAGHETQYF. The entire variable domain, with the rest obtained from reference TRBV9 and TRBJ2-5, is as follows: DSGVTQTPKHLITATGQRVTLRCSPRSGDLSVYWYQQSLDQGLQFLIQYYNGEERAKGNILERFSAQQFPDLHSELNLSSLELGDSALYFCASSVALAGHETQYFGPGTRLLVL.

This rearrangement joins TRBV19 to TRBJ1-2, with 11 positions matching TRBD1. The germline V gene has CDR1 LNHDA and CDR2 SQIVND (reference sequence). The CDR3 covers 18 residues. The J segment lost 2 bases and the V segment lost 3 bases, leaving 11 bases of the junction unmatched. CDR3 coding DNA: TGTGCCAGTAGTATGACCCGGGACAGGGGGAGAGAGAACTATGGCTACACCTTC. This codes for CASSMTRDRGRENYGYTF. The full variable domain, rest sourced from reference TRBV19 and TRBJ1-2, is DGGITQSPKYLFRKEGQNVTLSCEQNLNHDAMYWYRQDPGQGLRLIYYSQIVNDFQKGDIAEGYSVSREKKESFPLTVTSAQKNPTAFYLCASSMTRDRGRENYGYTFGSGTRLTVV.

The DNA of the CDR3 is TGCGCCAGCAGTGAATTATCGAGGGAGAATGAGCAGTTCTTC. Its protein product is CASSELSRENEQFF. The chain employs TRBV10-2 and TRBJ2-1; D may be TRBD2 (5 bases). The germline V and J ends were trimmed by 3 bases and 7 bases, with 13 bases remaining between them. The CDR3 runs to 14 residues. Germline values: CDR1 WSHSY, CDR2 SAAADI.

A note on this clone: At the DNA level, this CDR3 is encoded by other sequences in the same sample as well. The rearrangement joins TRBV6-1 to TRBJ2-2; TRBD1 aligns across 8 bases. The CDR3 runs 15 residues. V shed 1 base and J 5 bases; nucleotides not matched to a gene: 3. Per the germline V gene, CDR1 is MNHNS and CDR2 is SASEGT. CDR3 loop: CASSEGRGQTGELFF. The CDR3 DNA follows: TGTGCCAGCAGTGAAGGCAGGGGGCAAACCGGGGAGCTGTTTTTT.